This T cell receptor beta chain was documented in a study of neurological immune-mediated disorders. Regarding time point: longitudinal time-point 2. This CDR3 contains 13 residues. Per germline, CDR1 SGHRS and CDR2 YFSETQ. Trimming shortened V by 1 base and J by 5 bases, and 10 bases separated the two germline ends. Many counts were recorded for this clonotype. Using its own MiXCR run on the 5' RACE reads, TCRdb lists one record per CDR3 protein. The repertoire consists of roughly 34,000 distinct CDR3 sequences, with about an eighth occurring once and the leading ten covering 2% to 2.5%. The origin of this receptor is a woman aged 40 to 50 in good health. The V and J genes are TRBV5-1 and TRBJ2-7; D may be TRBD2 (6 bases). Material: PBMCs. For the CDR3, the DNA is TGCGCCAGCAGCTTGCGGGGGATCAACGAGCAGTACTTC. It translates to CASSLRGINEQYF. The full variable domain, in which reference TRBV5-1 and TRBJ2-7 provide the parts outside the CDR3, is KAGVTQTPRYLIKTRGQQVTLSCSPISGHRSVSWYQQTPGQGLQFLFEYFSETQRNKGNFPGRFSGRQFSNSRSEMNVSTLELGDSALYLCASSLRGINEQYFGPGTRLTVT.